The rows below give T cell receptor beta chains drawn from one sample of a study of control samples from healthy donors and cancer patients. Repertoires were generated with immunoSEQ multiplex PCR, while TCRdb's copy carries only in-frame clones and drops some. The table shows around 150,000 clones, with approximately 90% occurring only once. Specimen: blood. These receptor sequences come from a man aged 25 to 40 in good health. Both conserved end residues are part of each CDR3. D genes are given only for firm matches. Clone size is given for some rows only: seen once, a few or many times, or a class if the clone is expanded.

>.|.|14|TRBV4-2|TRBJ2-1
CASSHDPGDNEQFF
TGTGCCAGCAGCCATGACCCGGGGGACAATGAGCAGTTCTTC
>.|TRBD1|15|TRBV5-1|TRBJ2-5
CASSPGTGMQETQYF
TGCGCCAGCAGCCCAGGGACAGGGATGCAAGAGACCCAGTACTTC
>.|.|15|TRBV7-6|TRBJ1-4
CASSLLNGANEKLFF
TGTGCCAGCAGCTTGTTAAATGGGGCTAATGAAAAACTGTTTTTT
>.|.|13|TRBV27|TRBJ1-1
CASSLFTGTEAFF
TGTGCCAGCAGTTTATTCACGGGAACTGAAGCTTTCTTT
>.|TRBD1|14|TRBV5-5|TRBJ1-1
CASSLDRGNTEAFF
TGTGCCAGCAGCTTGGACAGGGGCAACACTGAAGCTTTCTTT
>.|.|13|TRBV15|TRBJ2-3
CASSRLQGDTQYF
TGTGCCTCATCCCGGCTTCAGGGAGATACGCAGTATTTT
>.|.|15|TRBV7-6|TRBJ2-3
CASSLTPMESDTQYF
TGTGCCAGCAGCTTAACTCCGATGGAATCAGATACGCAGTATTTT
>.|.|15|TRBV6-1|TRBJ1-6
CASSEETGGPSPLHF
TGTGCCAGCAGTGAAGAGACAGGCGGGCCTTCACCCCTCCACTTT
>.|TRBD1|14|TRBV19|TRBJ1-1
CASSARDSDTEAFF
TGTGCCAGTAGCGCTAGGGACAGCGACACTGAAGCTTTCTTT
>.|.|17|TRBV6-1|TRBJ1-2
CASSEGDEGGASYGYTF
TGTGCCAGCAGTGAAGGGGATGAGGGGGGGGCGAGCTATGGCTACACCTTC
>.|.|15|TRBV4-2|TRBJ2-7
CASSPLTGSTYEQYF
TGTGCCAGCAGCCCTTTAACAGGGAGCACCTACGAGCAGTACTTC
>.|TRBD1|15|TRBV29-1|TRBJ1-1
CSVGTGWAFRTEAFF
TGCAGCGTTGGGACAGGGTGGGCTTTTAGGACTGAAGCTTTCTTT
>.|.|13|TRBV6-4|TRBJ2-3
CASPDSHPDTQYF
TGTGCCAGCCCGGACTCGCACCCAGATACGCAGTATTTT
>.|TRBD2|16|TRBV5-6|TRBJ2-7
CASSLYGTSGAYEQYF
TGTGCCAGCAGCTTGTACGGGACTAGCGGGGCCTACGAGCAGTACTTC
>.|.|16|TRBV5-8|TRBJ2-1
CASSYSYFSSYNEQFF
TGTGCCAGCAGCTATAGTTACTTTAGCTCCTACAATGAGCAGTTCTTC
>once|TRBD1|15|TRBV11-3|TRBJ1-2
CASSLATGGNYGYTF
TGTGCCAGCAGCTTAGCTACAGGGGGCAACTATGGCTACACCTTC
>few|.|13|TRBV30|TRBJ2-2
CAWNGQNTGELFF
TGTGCCTGGAATGGACAGAACACCGGGGAGCTGTTTTTT
>.|TRBD1|18|TRBV27|TRBJ1-3
CASSPLPTGGVFGNTIYF
TGTGCCAGCAGCCCCCTCCCGACAGGGGGAGTTTTCGGAAACACCATATATTTT
>.|TRBD2|14|TRBV6-5|TRBJ2-1
CASLSPGGNNEQFF
TGTGCCAGCCTCAGCCCGGGGGGGAACAATGAGCAGTTCTTC
>.|.|16|TRBV19|TRBJ2-1
CASSIPSTRRYNEQFF
TGTGCCAGTAGTATTCCGTCTACCCGCCGTTACAATGAGCAGTTCTTC
>.|TRBD1|14|TRBV7-7|TRBJ2-2
CASSRDRNTGELFF
TGTGCCAGCAGCCGGGACAGGAACACCGGGGAGCTGTTTTTT
>.|TRBD2|13|TRBV6-5|TRBJ2-1
CASLAGAGNEQFF
TGTGCCAGTCTAGCGGGGGCGGGGAATGAGCAGTTCTTC
>.|.|15|TRBV7-3|TRBJ2-7
CASSPIPGQYYEQYF
TGTGCCAGCAGCCCTATCCCGGGACAATACTACGAGCAGTACTTC
>.|.|15|TRBV4-2|TRBJ1-1
CASRDSVSGRTEAFF
TGTGCCAGCCGGGACTCAGTGAGTGGTAGGACTGAAGCTTTCTTT
>.|.|17|TRBV7-6|TRBJ1-3
CASSLLGLSVSGNTIYF
TGTGCCAGCAGCTTATTGGGCCTTAGTGTCTCTGGAAACACCATATATTTT
>.|.|14|TRBV5-1|TRBJ1-4
CASSLAPGGEKLFF
TGCGCCAGCAGCTTGGCCCCCGGGGGTGAAAAACTGTTTTTT
>once|TRBD1|16|TRBV6-5|TRBJ2-5
CASSYSMTGIQETQYF
TGTGCCAGCAGTTACTCTATGACAGGGATTCAAGAGACCCAGTACTTC
>.|.|16|TRBV5-4|TRBJ2-3
CASSGGSGIRTDTQYF
TGTGCCAGCAGTGGTGGCTCAGGGATACGCACAGATACGCAGTATTTT
>.|.|16|TRBV13|TRBJ2-7
CASSLSRTDNPYEQYF
TGTGCCAGCAGCTTATCGAGGACAGATAATCCCTACGAGCAGTACTTC
>.|TRBD2|20|TRBV14|TRBJ2-3
CASSHSAYSRLAGGTDTQYF
TGTGCCAGCAGCCATTCAGCCTATAGTCGGCTAGCGGGGGGCACAGATACGCAGTATTTT
>.|TRBD1|13|TRBV19|TRBJ2-5
CASRAGTVETQYF
TGTGCCAGTAGGGCCGGGACAGTAGAGACCCAGTACTTC